The 23 T cell receptor beta chains in this list originate from one sample, sequenced in a study of blood T cells in healthy people across ages. The authors ran a second PCR of roughly 6 to 12 cycles using a sample-barcoded 5' primer and a J-beta primer mix. MiXCR, applied by TCRdb to the 5' RACE reads, yields one record per CDR3 protein. The sample includes fewer than 900,000 distinct CDR3 sequences, roughly 47% of them seen just once. The sequenced sample was blood. Receptors were obtained from a woman between 55 and 75 years old in good health.

The V gene is TRBV9, the J gene TRBJ1-1; D is unresolved. The length of the CDR3 is 13 residues. V lost 0 bases to trimming and J lost 1 base, with 4 bases between them. Germline lookup yields CDR1 SGDLS and CDR2 YYNGEE. CDR3 sequence (DNA): TGTGCCAGCAGCGTAGACGCGAACACTGAAGCTTTCTTT. Amino acids: CASSVDANTEAFF.

With regard to this clonotype: One base away lies a much larger clone, so this may be a sequencing read error. This chain joins TRBV11-1 and TRBJ2-5; 10 bases agree with TRBD2. Germline V gene lookup returns CDR1 SGHAT and CDR2 FQDESV (reference sequence). This CDR3 is 14 amino acids long. Trimming took 5 bases from V and 11 from J; bases not matched to a gene: 11. The CDR3 nucleotides read TGTGCCAGCAGCGACACTAGCGGGATAGATGAGCAGTACTTC. This gives the protein CASSDTSGIDEQYF.

This clonotype has a handful of counts. The chain recombines TRBV10-2 with TRBJ2-5; 9 bases are shared with TRBD1. The J call may be mistaken, given a closer DNA end match to TRBJ2-7. Germline loops: CDR1 WSHSY, CDR2 SAAADI. The length of the CDR3 is 16 residues. The CDR3 DNA reads TGCGCCAGCAGTGAGCGTACAGGGGGCGAGATCTACGAGCAGTACTTC. Protein sequence: CASSERTGGEIYEQYF.

This clonotype was counted a few times. The chain has TRBV12-3 or TRBV12-4 and TRBJ2-3; D might be TRBD1 (5 bases). The CDR3 runs 17 residues. V was trimmed by 0 bases and J by 0 bases, leaving 13 bases between them. The CDR3 DNA reads as TGTGCCAGCAGTTTAGCGATGGGGCTGACTAGCACAGATACGCAGTATTTT. Protein sequence: CASSLAMGLTSTDTQYF.

CDR3 coding DNA: TGCAGCGTTGCGAAGGACTATGGCTACACCTTC. Protein: CSVAKDYGYTF. The chain links TRBV29-1 to TRBJ1-2; D gene ambiguous. The CDR3 spans 11 residues. Trimming removed 4 bases from V and 3 bases from J, with 6 bases in between. Germline lookup yields CDR1 SQVTM and CDR2 ANQGSEA.

The sample holds a few counts of this clonotype. V gene TRBV7-2 combines with J gene TRBJ1-2; possible D gene TRBD1, 5 bases. The CDR3 has 12 amino acids. Looked up from germline, CDR1 is SGHTA and CDR2 is FQGNSA. V lost 5 bases and J lost 7, with 11 bases in between. CDR3 bases: TGTGCCAGCAGCCCCGGGACGGTTGGCTACACCTTC. Protein: CASSPGTVGYTF.

The V and J genes are TRBV6-6 and TRBJ2-7, with 10 bases fitting TRBD1. The germline V gene has CDR1 MNHNY and CDR2 SVGAGI (reference sequence). This CDR3 region has 15 residues. V lost 2 bases, J lost 5 bases, and 6 bases stayed unmatched. The CDR3 is CASSYRGQGSDEQYF. The DNA for the CDR3 is TGTGCCAGCAGTTACCGGGGACAGGGGTCAGACGAGCAGTACTTC.

This clonotype has more than one count but fewer than ten. The genes are TRBV7-8 and TRBJ1-5; 8 bases fit TRBD1. The germline V gene has CDR1 SGHVS and CDR2 FQNEAQ. The trim removed 10 bases at V and 0 bases at J, leaving 8 bases unmatched. The length of the CDR3 is 15 residues. The CDR3: CATSLGQGSNQPQHF. CDR3 sequence (DNA): TGTGCCACCTCTCTAGGACAGGGTAGCAATCAGCCCCAGCATTTT.

This clonotype was counted between two and nine times. The chain is built from TRBV28 and TRBJ2-5, with D unclear. The CDR3 covers 12 residues. The germline V gene has CDR1 MDHEN and CDR2 SYDVKM. Trimming pared 4 bases from V and 11 bases from J, leaving 14 bases between. The CDR3 nucleotides read TGTGCCAGCAGTTCCCGGACCGAAAAGCAGTACTTC. Translated, it gives CASSSRTEKQYF.

This chain uses TRBV9 with TRBJ2-5; D is uncertain. CDR3 length: 12 amino acids. V gave up 3 bases and J gave up 11 bases, with 14 bases separating them. Germline V gene sequence: CDR1 SGDLS, CDR2 YYNGEE. In DNA form, the CDR3 reads TGTGCCAGCAGCGCCGGAGTCGATGAGCAGTACTTC. It encodes CASSAGVDEQYF.

The chain joins TRBV6-2 or TRBV6-3 to TRBJ2-7; maybe TRBD1 (5 bases). This CDR3 is 12 amino acids long. In germline, CDR1 is MNHEY, CDR2 SVGEGT. Trimming took 6 bases from V and 1 from J, leaving 7 bases between them. The CDR3 DNA follows: TGTGCCAGCAGGGACACTTCCTACGAGCAGTACTTC. Protein product: CASRDTSYEQYF.

Turning to this clonotype: Its ends do not fully match the called genes, so a read error is possible. V and J are TRBV5-1 and TRBJ2-2; 9 bases fit TRBD2. The length of the CDR3 is 17 residues. Per the germline V gene, CDR1 is SGHRS and CDR2 is YFSETQ. CDR3 DNA: TGCGCCGGCAGCACCGCGGGTAGCGGGAGTGGGACCGGGGAGCTGTTTTTT. Protein sequence: CAGSTAGSGSGTGELFF.

There are a few counts of this clonotype. This chain links TRBV28 with TRBJ2-7; the D gene is possibly TRBD1 (5 bases). The V end lost 2 bases, the J end lost 2 bases, and 13 bases lay between the germline ends. CDR1 MDHEN and CDR2 SYDVKM come from the germline V gene. This CDR3 is 15 amino acids long. The CDR3 region is CASSLNQGVPYEQYF. CDR3 sequence (DNA): TGTGCCAGCAGTTTAAATCAAGGGGTCCCCTACGAGCAGTACTTC.

CDR3 region: CASSFGQRDTQYF. The CDR3 coding sequence is TGTGCCAGCAGTTTCGGACAGAGAGATACGCAGTATTTT. This chain links TRBV12-3 or TRBV12-4 with TRBJ2-3; perhaps TRBD1 as D (6 bases). V was pared by 3 bases and J by 5 bases, with 9 bases between. The CDR3 runs to 13 residues.

This sequence joins TRBV18 and TRBJ2-5; D gene uncertain. This CDR3 contains 14 residues. Trimming took 2 bases from V and 2 from J, leaving 9 bases between them. The germline V gene has CDR1 KGHSH and CDR2 LQKENI. This CDR3 reads CASSPRSTQETQYF. The CDR3 DNA follows: TGTGCCAGCTCACCAAGATCGACTCAAGAGACCCAGTACTTC.

At least ten counts were recorded for this clonotype. The rearrangement joins TRBV12-3 or TRBV12-4 to TRBJ2-3, with 8 nucleotides matching TRBD2. V lost 7 bases to trimming and J lost 4 bases; unmatched junction nucleotides: 4. This CDR3 has 13 residues. The CDR3 bases are TGTGCCAGCAAGAGCGGGGGCGCAGATACGCAGTATTTT. Translation gives CASKSGGADTQYF.

V and J are TRBV5-1 and TRBJ1-3; D is undetermined. CDR3 length: 16 residues. The V gene lost 3 bases and the J gene lost 0 bases, with 13 bases spanning the gap. Germline V CDR1 and CDR2: SGHRS, YFSETQ. The CDR3 DNA is TGCGCCAGCAGCTCCACCAGTACTCACTCTGGAAACACCATATATTTT. This gives the protein CASSSTSTHSGNTIYF. The variable domain in full, completed from reference TRBV5-1 and TRBJ1-3, reads KAGVTQTPRYLIKTRGQQVTLSCSPISGHRSVSWYQQTPGQGLQFLFEYFSETQRNKGNFPGRFSGRQFSNSRSEMNVSTLELGDSALYLCASSSTSTHSGNTIYFGEGSWLTVV.

This chain joins TRBV20-1 and TRBJ2-1, with D perhaps TRBD1 (5 bases). This CDR3 region has 15 residues. V was trimmed by 7 bases and J by 3 bases, leaving 19 bases between them. Germline CDR1 is DFQATT and CDR2 is SNEGSKA (reference sequence). The chain's CDR3 is CSGTVTEKFYNEQFF. The CDR3 DNA sequence: TGCAGTGGTACCGTGACAGAAAAATTCTACAATGAGCAGTTCTTC.

The CDR3 bases are TGTGCCAGCAGCACAGGACAGGGGCAAGCTTTCTTT. This translates into CASSTGQGQAFF. The genes are TRBV7-3 and TRBJ1-1; 9 bases match TRBD1. The CDR3 contains 12 residues. J gave up 9 bases and V 5 bases, and 4 bases lay outside the gene matches. The germline V gene encodes CDR1 SGHTA and CDR2 FQGTGA.

This clonotype was seen repeatedly, ten times or more. The chain is built from TRBV30 and TRBJ2-7, with D possibly TRBD1 on 5 matching bases. The germline CDR1 and CDR2 sequences are GTSNPN and SVGIG (reference sequence). The CDR3 spans 12 residues. V was trimmed by 3 bases and J by 1 base, leaving 7 bases between them. CDR3 nucleotide sequence: TGTGCCTGGAGCTCAGGGTCCTACGAGCAGTACTTC. As protein: CAWSSGSYEQYF.

Only a few counts were recorded for this clonotype. The rearrangement links TRBV15 to TRBJ1-2, with D perhaps matching TRBD1 (6 bases). V was trimmed by 0 bases and J by 7 bases, leaving 6 bases between them. The germline V gene has CDR1 LNHNV and CDR2 YYDKDF (reference sequence). The CDR3 is 12 amino acids. The DNA of the CDR3 is TGTGCCACCAGCAGAGACAGGGGTGGCTACACCTTC. Its translation is CATSRDRGGYTF.

The chain recombines TRBV20-1 with TRBJ2-3; the D gene is possibly TRBD1 (7 bases). The CDR3 is 14 residues long. Germline lookup yields CDR1 DFQATT and CDR2 SNEGSKA (reference sequence). V was pared by 6 bases and J by 0 bases, with 13 bases between. CDR3 bases: TGCAGTGCCACAGGGGCGGGGAGCACAGATACGCAGTATTTT. This codes for CSATGAGSTDTQYF.

For this clonotype: A junction end diverges from the germline sequence, so it may reflect a read error. The chain has TRBV4-2 and TRBJ2-1, with 11 bases matching TRBD2. The CDR3 runs to 16 residues. CDR1 and CDR2 (germline): LGHNA, YNFKEQ. The CDR3 loop reads CVSSIRTSGLYNEQFF. In DNA, the CDR3 is TGTGTCAGCAGCATTCGGACTAGCGGGCTCTACAATGAGCAGTTCTTC.